The 4 T cell receptor beta chains presented below share a single source sample, sequenced in a study of blood T cells in healthy people across ages. PCR was performed a second time for roughly 7 to 12 cycles using a sample-barcoded 5' primer and a J-beta primer mix. TCRdb processed the 5' RACE reads anew with MiXCR; each CDR3 protein has one entry. The profile shows roughly 730,000 distinct CDR3 sequences, 56% of them singletons. The specimen was blood. The receptors stem from a man in his forties in good health.

The chain joins TRBV10-3 to TRBJ2-5; D possibly corresponds to TRBD1 (6 bases). Deletions cut 4 bases from V and 5 bases from J, with 14 bases between. CDR1 is ENHRY and CDR2 is SYGVKD in the germline V gene. The CDR3 consists of 14 residues. The CDR3 loop reads CAISGQVPSETQYF. The CDR3 DNA follows: TGTGCCATCAGTGGACAGGTACCATCCGAGACCCAGTACTTC.

This chain connects TRBV7-8 to TRBJ1-2; TRBD1 is a possible D gene (6 bases). This CDR3 is 15 amino acids long. V dropped 0 bases and J dropped 7 bases, with 15 bases sitting between them. The germline V gene has CDR1 SGHVS and CDR2 FQNEAQ. The CDR3 DNA is TGTGCCAGCAGCTTAGCGCGGACAGTCCCGTCTGGCTACACCTTC. It translates to CASSLARTVPSGYTF. Full variable domain (rest looked up from reference TRBV7-8 and TRBJ1-2): GAGVSQSPRYKVAKRGQDVALRCDPISGHVSLFWYQQALGQGPEFLTYFQNEAQLDKSGLPSDRFFAERPEGSVSTLKIQRTQQEDSAVYLCASSLARTVPSGYTFGSGTRLTVV.

The V and J genes are TRBV27 and TRBJ2-7, with TRBD2 matching 9 bases. Germline CDR1 is MNHEY and CDR2 is SMNVEV (reference sequence). The ends lost 5 bases at V and 2 bases at J; junction bases unmatched: 13. The CDR3 sequence is 17 residues long. This CDR3 reads CASSPLRGGDSTYEQYF. The CDR3 nucleotides are TGTGCCAGCAGTCCATTGCGGGGGGGGGACTCAACCTACGAGCAGTACTTC.

This sequence joins TRBV30 and TRBJ2-3; no clear D gene. This CDR3 spans 11 amino acids. Between the trimmed V and J ends, which lost 3 bases and 6 bases, there was a span of 7 bases. CDR1 and CDR2 (germline): GTSNPN, SVGIG (reference sequence). This chain's CDR3 is CAWRNSDTQYF. Here the CDR3 DNA reads TGTGCCTGGAGAAATTCGGATACGCAGTATTTT.